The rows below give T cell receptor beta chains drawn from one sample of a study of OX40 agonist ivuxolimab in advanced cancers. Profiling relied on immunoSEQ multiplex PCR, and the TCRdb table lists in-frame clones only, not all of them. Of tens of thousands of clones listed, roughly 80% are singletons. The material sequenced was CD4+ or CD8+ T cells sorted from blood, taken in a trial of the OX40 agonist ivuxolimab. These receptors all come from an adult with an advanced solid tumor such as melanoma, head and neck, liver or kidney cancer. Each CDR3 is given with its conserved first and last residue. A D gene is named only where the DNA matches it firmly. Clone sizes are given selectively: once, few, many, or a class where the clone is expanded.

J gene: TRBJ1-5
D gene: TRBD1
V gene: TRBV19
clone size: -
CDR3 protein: CASSGTQGAKQPQHF
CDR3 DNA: TGTGCCAGTAGTGGCACCCAGGGGGCGAAGCAGCCCCAGCATTTT

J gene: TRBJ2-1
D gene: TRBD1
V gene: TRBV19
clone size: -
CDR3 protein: CASSTPGQQNEQFF
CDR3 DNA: TGTGCCAGTAGTACCCCGGGACAGCAGAATGAGCAGTTCTTC

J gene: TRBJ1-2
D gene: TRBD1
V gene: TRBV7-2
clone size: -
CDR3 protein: CASSLETGGGYGYTF
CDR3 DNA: TGTGCCAGCAGCTTAGAGACAGGGGGCGGCTATGGCTACACCTTC

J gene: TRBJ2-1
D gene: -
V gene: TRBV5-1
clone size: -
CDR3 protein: CASSLVYASDGNEQFF
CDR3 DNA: TGCGCCAGCAGCTTGGTTTACGCTAGCGACGGCAATGAGCAGTTCTTC

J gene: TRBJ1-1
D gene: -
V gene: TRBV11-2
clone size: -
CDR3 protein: CASSKQVANTEAFF
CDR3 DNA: TGTGCCAGCAGCAAACAGGTCGCGAACACTGAAGCTTTCTTT

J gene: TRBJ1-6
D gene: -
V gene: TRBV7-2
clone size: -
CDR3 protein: CASSSVQNSPLHF
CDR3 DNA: TGTGCCAGCAGCTCAGTACAGAATTCACCCCTCCACTTT

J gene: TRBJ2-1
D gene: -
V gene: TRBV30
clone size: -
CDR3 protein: CAWSVSELLYNEQFF
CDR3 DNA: TGTGCCTGGAGTGTAAGCGAACTCCTCTACAATGAGCAGTTCTTC

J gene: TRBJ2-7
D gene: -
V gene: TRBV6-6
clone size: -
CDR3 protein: CASSYDQGILDEQYF
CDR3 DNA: TGTGCCAGCAGTTACGACCAGGGGATCTTGGACGAGCAGTACTTC

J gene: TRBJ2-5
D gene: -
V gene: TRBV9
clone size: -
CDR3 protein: CASSVSGTQYF
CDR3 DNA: TGTGCCAGCAGCGTAAGCGGGACCCAGTACTTC

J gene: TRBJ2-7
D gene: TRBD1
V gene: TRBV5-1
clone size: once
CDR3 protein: CASSLGDRGLEQYF
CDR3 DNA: TGCGCCAGCAGCTTGGGGGACAGGGGTCTGGAGCAGTACTTC

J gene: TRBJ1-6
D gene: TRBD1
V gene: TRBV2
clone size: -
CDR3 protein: CASSARDRGRSLHF
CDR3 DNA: TGTGCCAGCAGTGCCCGGGACAGGGGGCGATCCCTCCACTTT

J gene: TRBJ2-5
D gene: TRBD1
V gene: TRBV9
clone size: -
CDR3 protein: CASSEFSGQSQETQYF
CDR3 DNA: TGTGCCAGCAGCGAATTTTCGGGACAGTCGCAAGAGACCCAGTACTTC

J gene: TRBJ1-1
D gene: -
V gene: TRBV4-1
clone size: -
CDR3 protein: CASSQALGGRGAFF
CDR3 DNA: TGCGCCAGCAGCCAAGCGTTGGGGGGGCGAGGGGCTTTCTTT

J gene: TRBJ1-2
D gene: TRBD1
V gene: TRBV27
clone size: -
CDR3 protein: CASSSTGTAAYGYTF
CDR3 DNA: TGTGCCAGCAGTTCGACCGGGACAGCCGCCTATGGCTACACCTTC

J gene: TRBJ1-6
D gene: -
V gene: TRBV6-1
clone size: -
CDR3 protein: CASSESRGNSPLHF
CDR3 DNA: TGTGCCAGCAGTGAATCCAGGGGTAATTCACCCCTCCACTTT

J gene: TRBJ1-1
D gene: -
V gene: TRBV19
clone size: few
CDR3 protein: CASSITGSGLANTEAFF
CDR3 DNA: TGTGCCAGTAGTATAACGGGGTCAGGTCTTGCGAACACTGAAGCTTTCTTT

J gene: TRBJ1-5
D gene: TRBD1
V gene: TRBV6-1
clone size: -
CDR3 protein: CASSEGYRPDRENQPQHF
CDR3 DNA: TGTGCCAGCAGTGAAGGGTATAGGCCGGACAGGGAGAATCAGCCCCAGCATTTT

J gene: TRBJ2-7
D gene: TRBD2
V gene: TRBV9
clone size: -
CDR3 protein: CASSASGTSGNQQYF
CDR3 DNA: TGTGCCAGCAGCGCATCCGGGACTAGCGGGAACCAGCAGTACTTC

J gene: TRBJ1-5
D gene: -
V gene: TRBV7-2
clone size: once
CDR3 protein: CASSLLGEGQPQHF
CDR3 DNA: TGTGCCAGCAGCTTACTGGGGGAAGGTCAGCCCCAGCATTTT

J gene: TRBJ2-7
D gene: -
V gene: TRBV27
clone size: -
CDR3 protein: CASSYTGSYEQYF
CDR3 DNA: TGTGCCAGCAGTTACACGGGTTCCTACGAGCAGTACTTC

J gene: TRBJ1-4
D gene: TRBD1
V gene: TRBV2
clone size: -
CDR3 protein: CASSTGGAVDEKLFF
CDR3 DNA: TGTGCCAGCAGTACAGGGGGCGCGGTCGACGAAAAACTGTTTTTT

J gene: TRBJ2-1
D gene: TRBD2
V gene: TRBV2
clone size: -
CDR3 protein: CASSRGLAGGNEQFF
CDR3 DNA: TGTGCCAGCAGCCGTGGACTAGCCGGCGGCAATGAGCAGTTCTTC

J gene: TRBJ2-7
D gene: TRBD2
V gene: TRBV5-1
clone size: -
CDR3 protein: CASSLTSGRMGEQYF
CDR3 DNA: TGCGCCAGCAGTCTTACCAGCGGGAGGATGGGGGAGCAGTACTTC

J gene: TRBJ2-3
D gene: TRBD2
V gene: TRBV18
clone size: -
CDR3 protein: CASSPTSRASTDTQYF
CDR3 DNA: TGTGCCAGCTCGCCGACTAGCCGTGCTAGCACAGATACGCAGTATTTT

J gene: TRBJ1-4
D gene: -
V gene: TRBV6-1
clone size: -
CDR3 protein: CASTNRQASNEKLFF
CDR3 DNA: TGTGCCAGCACCAATAGACAGGCGTCTAATGAAAAACTGTTTTTT

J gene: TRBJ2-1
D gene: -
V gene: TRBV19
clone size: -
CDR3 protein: CASSPHTNEQFF
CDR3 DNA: TGTGCCAGTAGCCCTCATACCAATGAGCAGTTCTTC

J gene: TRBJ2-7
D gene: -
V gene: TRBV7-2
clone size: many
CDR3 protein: CASSLASSYEQYF
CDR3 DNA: TGTGCCAGCAGCTTAGCAAGTTCCTACGAGCAGTACTTC

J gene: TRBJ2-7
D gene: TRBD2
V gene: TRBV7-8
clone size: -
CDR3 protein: CASSWGLAYEQYF
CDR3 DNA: TGTGCCAGCAGCTGGGGACTAGCATACGAGCAGTACTTC

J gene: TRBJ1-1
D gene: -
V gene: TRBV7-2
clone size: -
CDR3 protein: CASSWTANTEAFF
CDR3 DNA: TGTGCCAGCAGCTGGACCGCGAACACTGAAGCTTTCTTT

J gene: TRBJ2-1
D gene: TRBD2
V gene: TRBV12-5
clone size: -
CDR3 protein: CASGFTGLAGPSYNEQFF
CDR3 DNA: TGTGCTAGTGGTTTCACGGGACTAGCGGGGCCCTCCTACAATGAGCAGTTCTTC